This entry lists 16 T cell receptor beta chains sequenced from one sample in a study of blood T cell repertoires in COVID-19. The method was immunoSEQ multiplex PCR; TCRdb's version includes in-frame clones alone and lacks a portion of them. The repertoire holds roughly 68,000 clones, with roughly three quarters as singletons. The material sequenced was peripheral blood. Source of these receptors: a human donor in a cohort sampled during active COVID-19.

The CDR3 DNA follows: TGTGCCAGCAGCTTCCAGGGCACTGAAGCTTTCTTT. Protein sequence: CASSFQGTEAFF. The rearrangement joins TRBV7-9 to TRBJ1-1; D is perhaps TRBD1 (5 bases). Germline CDR1 is SEHNR and CDR2 is FQNEAQ (reference sequence). The CDR3 has 12 amino acids. V was cut by 3 bases and J by 4 bases, with 6 bases left in between.

This clone occurred many times. The gene calls are TRBV7-9 and TRBJ2-1, with 7 bases identical to TRBD2. The J segment lost 8 bases and the V segment lost 7 bases, leaving 11 bases of the junction unmatched. Germline V gives CDR1 SEHNR, CDR2 FQNEAQ (reference sequence). The CDR3 length is 14 residues. CDR3 DNA sequence: TGTGCCAGCATTCTTCCGGGAGGAGGCGATGAGCAGTTCTTC. Amino acids: CASILPGGGDEQFF. The full variable domain, completed using reference TRBV7-9 and TRBJ2-1, is DTGVSQNPRHKITKRGQNVTFRCDPISEHNRLYWYRQTLGQGPEFLTYFQNEAQLEKSRLLSDRFSAERPKGSFSTLEIQRTEQGDSAMYLCASILPGGGDEQFFGPGTRLTVL.

The chain carries TRBV7-9 and TRBJ2-7; D is ambiguous. With 1 base removed from V and 2 bases from J, the gap between germline ends came to 3 bases. Germline V lookup: CDR1 SEHNR, CDR2 FQNEAQ (reference sequence). The CDR3 runs to 12 residues. CDR3 bases: TGTGCCAGCAGCTTAGTTACCTACGAGCAGTACTTC. Translated, it gives CASSLVTYEQYF.

This sequence joins TRBV5-8 and TRBJ2-5, with 16 positions matching TRBD2. J gave up 5 bases and V 6 bases, and 4 bases lay outside the gene matches. CDR1 SGHTS and CDR2 YDEGEE come from the germline V gene. CDR3 length equals 15 residues. CDR3 in amino acids: CASNLGLAGGETQYF. The DNA of the CDR3 is TGTGCCAGCAACCTGGGACTAGCGGGAGGGGAGACCCAGTACTTC.

The CDR3 protein is CASSEGAVVQFF. The CDR3 DNA follows: TGTGCCAGCAGTGAAGGAGCGGTCGTGCAGTTCTTC. The gene calls are TRBV6-1 and TRBJ2-1; the D gene is possibly TRBD2 (5 bases). Looked up from germline, CDR1 is MNHNS and CDR2 is SASEGT. CDR3 length: 12 amino acids. Trimming cost V 1 base and J 12 bases, with 10 bases left between them.

The chain joins TRBV7-9 to TRBJ2-6, with D possibly being TRBD1 (5 bases). This CDR3 spans 14 amino acids. Trimming left V 8 bases short and J 0 bases short, with 8 bases between. Per germline, CDR1 SEHNR and CDR2 FQNEAQ (reference sequence). The CDR3 bases are TGTGCCAGCGGGGCACCCTCTGGGGCCAACGTCCTGACTTTC. This translates into CASGAPSGANVLTF. Supplemented by reference TRBV7-9 and TRBJ2-6, the full variable domain reads DTGVSQNPRHKITKRGQNVTFRCDPISEHNRLYWYRQTLGQGPEFLTYFQNEAQLEKSRLLSDRFSAERPKGSFSTLEIQRTEQGDSAMYLCASGAPSGANVLTFGAGSRLTVL.

The rearrangement joins TRBV11-2 to TRBJ2-3, with no clear D. The CDR3 loop spans 11 amino acids. V dropped 4 bases and J dropped 5 bases, with 4 bases sitting between them. CDR1 is SGHAT, CDR2 FQNNGV, per germline. DNA of the CDR3: TGTGCCAGCAGCTCAGGAGATACGCAGTATTTT. Amino acids: CASSSGDTQYF.

The V call is TRBV7-3, the J call TRBJ2-1, with 9 bases matching TRBD1. Germline CDR1 SGHTA, CDR2 FQGTGA. The CDR3 extends over 17 amino acids. V dropped 1 base and J dropped 8; count of bases not matched to a gene: 12. The CDR3 is CASSLRQGGSGEDEQFF. The CDR3 coding sequence is TGTGCCAGCAGCTTAAGACAGGGGGGGTCTGGTGAGGATGAGCAGTTCTTC. Full variable domain (outside the CDR3, taken from reference TRBV7-3 and TRBJ2-1): GAGVSQTPSNKVTEKGKYVELRCDPISGHTALYWYRQSLGQGPEFLIYFQGTGAADDSGLPNDRFFAVRPEGSVSTLKIQRTERGDSAVYLCASSLRQGGSGEDEQFFGPGTRLTVL.

The chain is built from TRBV28 and TRBJ1-6; no clear D gene. The germline gives CDR1 MDHEN, CDR2 SYDVKM. V dropped 7 bases and J dropped 8 bases, with 12 bases sitting between them. The CDR3 is made up of 13 amino acids. In DNA, the CDR3 is TGTGCCAGCACGAGGGTCTCGGATTCACCCCTCCACTTT. This translates into CASTRVSDSPLHF.

The chain recombines TRBV25-1 with TRBJ1-1; D is undetermined. V was shortened by 4 bases and J by 1 base, with 7 bases between the two germline ends. The germline V gene encodes CDR1 MGHDK and CDR2 SYGVNS. This CDR3 contains 13 residues. The CDR3 protein is CASSALGNTEAFF. The CDR3 DNA follows: TGTGCCAGCAGTGCCCTAGGGAACACTGAAGCTTTCTTT.

This clone was counted a few times. J is TRBJ2-2 and V is TRBV24-1; the D gene is possibly TRBD2 (6 bases). From germline, CDR1 is KGHDR and CDR2 SFDVKD. The CDR3 runs to 16 residues. V was clipped by 1 base and J by 4 bases, with 12 bases between them. This CDR3 is CATSDFGPGATGELFF. In DNA form, the CDR3 reads TGTGCCACCAGTGATTTTGGCCCGGGAGCCACCGGGGAGCTGTTTTTT.

The chain has TRBV7-2 and TRBJ2-5; D is perhaps TRBD2 (5 bases). The length of the CDR3 is 15 residues. CDR1 and CDR2 from the germline V gene are SGHTA and FQGNSA. Between the trimmed V and J ends, which lost 3 bases and 7 bases, there was a span of 18 bases. The CDR3 DNA is TGTGCCAGCAGCTTGGATGGGAGCGGAGTAGGGACCCAGTACTTC. As protein: CASSLDGSGVGTQYF. The variable domain in full, with the rest retrieved from reference TRBV7-2 and TRBJ2-5, is GAGVSQSPSNKVTEKGKDVELRCDPISGHTALYWYRQSLGQGLEFLIYFQGNSAPDKSGLPSDRFSAERTGGSVSTLTIQRTQQEDSAVYLCASSLDGSGVGTQYFGPGTRLLVL.

This clone appeared once. The V gene is TRBV28, the J gene TRBJ2-1; D unresolved. V lost 3 bases, J lost 8 bases, and 14 bases lay in between. The CDR3 has 14 amino acids. Germline-derived CDR1 and CDR2 are MDHEN and SYDVKM. CDR3 coding DNA: TGTGCCAGCAGTTTCCGGCTAGTCGGCCATGAGCAGTTCTTC. Translating gives CASSFRLVGHEQFF.

This sequence joins TRBV3-1 (or the pseudogene TRBV3-2) and TRBJ2-2, with D perhaps matching TRBD2 (6 bases). The V gene's germline CDR1 is LGHDT and CDR2 YNNKEL (reference sequence). V lost 1 base, J lost 4 bases, and 7 bases lay in between. This CDR3 has 14 residues. This CDR3 is CASSQGGTTGELFF. The DNA of the CDR3 is TGTGCCAGCAGCCAAGGCGGGACCACCGGGGAGCTGTTTTTT.

The chain recombines TRBV14 with TRBJ2-7, with 8 nucleotides matching TRBD1. The CDR3 is 15 residues long. The ends lost 4 bases at V and 7 bases at J; junction bases unmatched: 12. Looked up from germline, CDR1 is SGHDN and CDR2 is FVKESK. As DNA, the CDR3 is TGTGCCAGCAGCCCGTTCCAGGGGGCAAGGAATGAGCAGTACTTC. It codes for CASSPFQGARNEQYF. Full variable domain (outside the CDR3, taken from reference TRBV14 and TRBJ2-7): EAGVTQFPSHSVIEKGQTVTLRCDPISGHDNLYWYRRVMGKEIKFLLHFVKESKQDESGMPNNRFLAERTGGTYSTLKVQPAELEDSGVYFCASSPFQGARNEQYFGPGTRLTVT.

This clone was counted a single time. The chain recombines TRBV2 with TRBJ2-5; TRBD2 aligns across 11 bases. CDR1 is SNHLY, CDR2 FYNNEI, per germline. Unmatched junction bases numbered 6, after V lost 1 base and J lost 5 bases. The length of the CDR3 is 16 residues. CDR3 sequence reads: CASSEDSGRAGETQYF. Here the CDR3 DNA reads TGTGCCAGCAGTGAAGATAGCGGGAGGGCCGGTGAGACCCAGTACTTC.